This T cell receptor (beta chain) is drawn from a study of blood T cell repertoires in COVID-19. Study as a whole: Material from acute and convalescent COVID-19 was sourced from the United States, Italy and Spain. The analysed material was cDNA or gDNA that came from T cells, B-cell-depleted T cells, or PBMCs.

Authors' data handling: Scientists estimated how many nucleated cells there were by amplifying reference gene primers. Sequencing was performed with immunoSEQ multiplex PCR; in TCRdb, only in-frame clones are kept and a portion is missing. The D gene and trimming were derived from the DNA, and the V and J assignments and clone size from that table. The table has some 200,000 clones, 70% to 90% seen once. V dropped 0 bases and J dropped 1 base, with 11 bases sitting between them. The CDR3 spans 16 residues. Germline values: CDR1 MGHDK, CDR2 SYGVNS. This clonotype originated in a woman aged 70-85 years with COVID-19, enrolled during active disease. Sequencing used peripheral blood. The chain employs TRBV25-1 and TRBJ2-3, with D possibly matching TRBD2 (6 bases). CDR3 region: CASSEYGGWGTDTQYF. CDR3 DNA sequence: TGTGCCAGCAGTGAATACGGGGGATGGGGCACAGATACGCAGTATTTT. Combining the CDR3 with reference TRBV25-1 and TRBJ2-3 gives the whole variable domain EADIYQTPRYLVIGTGKKITLECSQTMGHDKMYWYQQDPGMELHLIHYSYGVNSTEKGDLSSESTVSRIRTEHFPLTLESARPSHTSQYLCASSEYGGWGTDTQYFGPGTRLTVL.